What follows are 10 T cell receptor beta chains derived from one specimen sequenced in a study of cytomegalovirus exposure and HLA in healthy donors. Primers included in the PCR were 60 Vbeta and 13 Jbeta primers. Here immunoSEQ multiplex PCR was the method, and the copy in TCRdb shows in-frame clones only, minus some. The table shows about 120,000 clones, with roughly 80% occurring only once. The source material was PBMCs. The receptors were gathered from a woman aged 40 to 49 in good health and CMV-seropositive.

CDR3 loop: CASRGGQGGNQPQHF. In DNA form, the CDR3 reads TGCGCCAGCAGAGGGGGACAGGGAGGAAATCAGCCCCAGCATTTT. The V gene is TRBV10-2, the J gene TRBJ1-5; TRBD1 aligns across 9 bases. The CDR3 sequence is 15 residues long. Germline CDR1 reads WSHSY; CDR2 reads SAAADI. The J segment lost 4 bases and the V segment lost 6 bases, leaving 7 bases of the junction unmatched.

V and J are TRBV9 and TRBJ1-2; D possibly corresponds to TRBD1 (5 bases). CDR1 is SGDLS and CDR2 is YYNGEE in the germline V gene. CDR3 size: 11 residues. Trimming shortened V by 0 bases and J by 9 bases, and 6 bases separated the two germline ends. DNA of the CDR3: TGTGCCAGCAGCGTAGCAGGGCGCTACACCTTC. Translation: CASSVAGRYTF.

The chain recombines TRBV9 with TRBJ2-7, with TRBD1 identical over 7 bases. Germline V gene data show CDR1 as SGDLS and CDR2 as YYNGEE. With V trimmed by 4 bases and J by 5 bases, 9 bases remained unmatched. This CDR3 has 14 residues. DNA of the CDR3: TGTGCCAGCAGCCCTTTGACAGGGTACAACGAGCAGTACTTC. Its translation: CASSPLTGYNEQYF.

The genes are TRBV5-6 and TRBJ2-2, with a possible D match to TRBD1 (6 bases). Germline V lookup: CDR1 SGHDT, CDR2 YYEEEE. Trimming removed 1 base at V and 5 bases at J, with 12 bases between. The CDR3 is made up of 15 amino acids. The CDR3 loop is CASSLYGRGTGELFF. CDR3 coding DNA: TGTGCCAGCAGCTTGTATGGCAGGGGAACCGGGGAGCTGTTTTTT.

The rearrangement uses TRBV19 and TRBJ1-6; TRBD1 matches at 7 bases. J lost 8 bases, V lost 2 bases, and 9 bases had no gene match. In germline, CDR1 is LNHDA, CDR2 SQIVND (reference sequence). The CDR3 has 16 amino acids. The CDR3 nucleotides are TGTGCCAGTAGTATAACAGGGGCAGCGGTGTATTCACCCCTCCACTTT. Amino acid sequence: CASSITGAAVYSPLHF.

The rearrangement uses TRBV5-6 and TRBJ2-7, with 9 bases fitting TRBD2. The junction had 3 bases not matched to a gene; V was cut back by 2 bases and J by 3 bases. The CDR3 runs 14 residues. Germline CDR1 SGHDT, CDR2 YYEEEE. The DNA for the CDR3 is TGTGCCAGCAGCTTTAGCGGGAGTCTCTACGAGCAGTACTTC. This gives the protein CASSFSGSLYEQYF.

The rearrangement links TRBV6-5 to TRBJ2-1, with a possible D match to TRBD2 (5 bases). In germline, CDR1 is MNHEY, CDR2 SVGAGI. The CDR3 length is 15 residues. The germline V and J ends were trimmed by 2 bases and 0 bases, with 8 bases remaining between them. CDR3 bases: TGTGCCAGCAGTTACCTAGCTGACTCCTACAATGAGCAGTTCTTC. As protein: CASSYLADSYNEQFF.

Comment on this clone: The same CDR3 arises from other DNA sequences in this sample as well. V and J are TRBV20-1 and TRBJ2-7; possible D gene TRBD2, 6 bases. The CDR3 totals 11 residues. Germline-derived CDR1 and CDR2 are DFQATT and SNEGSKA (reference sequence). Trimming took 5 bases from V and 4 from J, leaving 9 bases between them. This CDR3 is CSAPGGYEQYF. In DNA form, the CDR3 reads TGCAGTGCTCCCGGGGGATACGAGCAGTACTTC.

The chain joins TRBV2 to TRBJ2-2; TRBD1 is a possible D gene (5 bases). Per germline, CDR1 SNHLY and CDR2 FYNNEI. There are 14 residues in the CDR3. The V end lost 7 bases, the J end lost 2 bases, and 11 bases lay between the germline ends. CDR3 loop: CASIPDTNTGELFF. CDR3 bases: TGTGCCAGCATCCCGGACACCAACACCGGGGAGCTGTTTTTT. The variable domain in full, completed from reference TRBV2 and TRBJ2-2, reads EPEVTQTPSHQVTQMGQEVILRCVPISNHLYFYWYRQILGQKVEFLVSFYNNEISEKSEIFDDQFSVERPDGSNFTLKIRSTKLEDSAMYFCASIPDTNTGELFFGEGSRLTVL.

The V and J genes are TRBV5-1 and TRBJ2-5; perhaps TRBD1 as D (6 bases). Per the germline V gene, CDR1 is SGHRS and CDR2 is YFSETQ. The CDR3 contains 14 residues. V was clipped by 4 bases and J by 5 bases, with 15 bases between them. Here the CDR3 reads CASSRGQLAETQYF. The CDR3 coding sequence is TGCGCCAGCAGCCGAGGACAGCTGGCGGAGACCCAGTACTTC.